Listed below are T cell receptor beta chains from one sample, sequenced in a study of blood T cell repertoires in COVID-19. The data were produced by immunoSEQ multiplex PCR, yet TCRdb's version contains in-frame clones alone and is incomplete. The table lists about 77,000 clones, 73% of them singletons. The source material was peripheral blood. The source is a man aged 55 to 70 with acute or convalescent COVID-19. CDR3s leave out the opening cysteine and the closing phenylalanine or tryptophan.

>TRBJ2-2|TRBV29-1|13
SVEAGQTNTGELF
>TRBJ1-2|TRBV11-2|10
ASSRSGDGYT
>TRBJ2-3|TRBV7-3|14
ASRASSGGARDTQY
>TRBJ1-3|TRBV4-1|13
ASSQATDSGNTIY
>TRBJ2-3|TRBV10-2|14
ASSESRAPSSDTQY
>TRBJ2-1|TRBV24-1|13
ATSDPGGAGNEQF
>TRBJ2-3|TRBV7-2|13
ASSLPGQPTDTQY
>TRBJ2-5|TRBV11-2|9
ASSLGETQY
>TRBJ1-1|TRBV6-1|10
ASSEPRGRAF
>TRBJ1-2|TRBV11-2|14
ASSPLGQSAHYGYT
>TRBJ1-1|TRBV6-2/TRBV6-3|12
ASSYAGFGTEAF
>TRBJ2-1|TRBV28|12
ASSPMREGNEQF
>TRBJ2-2|TRBV4-1|15
ASSQVGQGANTGELF
>TRBJ2-1|TRBV5-4|14
ASNGDRLARYNEQF
>TRBJ2-1|TRBV7-3|13
ASSSQTTSYNEQF
>TRBJ1-4|TRBV19|14
ASSIEGAVGREKLF
>TRBJ2-5|TRBV5-1|13
ASSSNSGRGETQY
>TRBJ1-1|TRBV2|11
ASEADMNTEAF
>TRBJ1-2|TRBV4-1|13
ASSQRDRGGYGYT
>TRBJ1-2|TRBV19|10
ASRSGNYGYT
>TRBJ1-4|TRBV4-1|15
ASSQVVGTVMGEKLF
>TRBJ1-1|TRBV30|11
AWSVSRNTEAF
>TRBJ2-2|TRBV29-1|12
SVRGSANTGELF
>TRBJ1-2|TRBV19|10
ASSTTGMGYT
>TRBJ2-1|TRBV14|14
ASSQEWGDPYNEQF
>TRBJ1-2|TRBV5-6|14
ASSLPAQGANYGYT
>TRBJ2-7|TRBV29-1|10
SVEDLEAEQY
>TRBJ1-1|TRBV6-6|12
ASSPIQGSEGAF
>TRBJ1-4|TRBV10-3|11
AISYDRGEKLF
>TRBJ1-2|TRBV12-3/TRBV12-4|11
ASSQAANYGYT
>TRBJ2-2|TRBV7-9|12
ASSLGAYTGELF